These 2 T cell receptor beta chains originate from one sample sequenced in a study of blood T cell repertoires in COVID-19. Profiled with immunoSEQ multiplex PCR; TCRdb holds only in-frame clones, not every one. This table has some 190,000 clones, about 75% appearing once. Sequencing was done on a sample of peripheral blood. The receptor set was obtained from a woman in her forties or fifties with active or convalescent COVID-19.

The chain combines TRBV19 with TRBJ1-1; 10 positions match TRBD1. The ends lost 7 bases at V and 5 bases at J; junction bases unmatched: 4. The CDR3 has 13 amino acids. Germline loops: CDR1 LNHDA, CDR2 SQIVND (reference sequence). CDR3 DNA sequence: TGTGCCAGTAAGACAGGGGGCCGAACTGAAGCTTTCTTT. It yields the protein CASKTGGRTEAFF. Combining the CDR3 with reference TRBV19 and TRBJ1-1 gives the whole variable domain DGGITQSPKYLFRKEGQNVTLSCEQNLNHDAMYWYRQDPGQGLRLIYYSQIVNDFQKGDIAEGYSVSREKKESFPLTVTSAQKNPTAFYLCASKTGGRTEAFFGQGTRLTVV.

This rearrangement joins TRBV27 to TRBJ2-7, with D possibly being TRBD2 (5 bases). The V gene lost 2 bases and the J gene lost 3 bases, with 8 bases spanning the gap. Germline CDR1 reads MNHEY; CDR2 reads SMNVEV (reference sequence). This CDR3 comprises 13 residues. CDR3 amino acids: CASSLTGIYEQYF. The CDR3 nucleotides are TGTGCCAGCAGTTTAACGGGAATCTACGAGCAGTACTTC.